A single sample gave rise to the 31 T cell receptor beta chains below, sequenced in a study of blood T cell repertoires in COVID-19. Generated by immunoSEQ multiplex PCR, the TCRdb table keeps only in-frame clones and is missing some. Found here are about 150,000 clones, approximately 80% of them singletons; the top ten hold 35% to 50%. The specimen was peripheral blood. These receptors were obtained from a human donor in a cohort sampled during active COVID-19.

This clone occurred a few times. The CDR3 bases are TGTGCCAGCAGCCCTGGGACAGTTAACACTGAAGCTTTCTTT. Translation: CASSPGTVNTEAFF. The chain carries TRBV5-4 and TRBJ1-1; TRBD1 aligns across 7 bases. The ends lost 4 bases at V and 2 bases at J; junction bases unmatched: 5. In germline, CDR1 is SGHNT, CDR2 YYREEE (reference sequence). This CDR3 has 14 amino acids.

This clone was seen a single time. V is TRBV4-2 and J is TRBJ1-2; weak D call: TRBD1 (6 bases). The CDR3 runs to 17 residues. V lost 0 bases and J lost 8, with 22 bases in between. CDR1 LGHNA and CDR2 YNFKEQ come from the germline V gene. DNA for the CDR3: TGTGCCAGCAGCCAAGATTATTTAACGGGGGGCGAGGAAGGCTACACCTTC. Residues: CASSQDYLTGGEEGYTF.

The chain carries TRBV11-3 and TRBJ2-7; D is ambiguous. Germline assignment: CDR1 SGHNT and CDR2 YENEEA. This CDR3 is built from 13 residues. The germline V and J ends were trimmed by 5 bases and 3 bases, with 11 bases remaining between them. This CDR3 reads CASSPSHSYEQYF. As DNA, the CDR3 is TGTGCCAGCAGCCCGAGTCACAGCTACGAGCAGTACTTC.

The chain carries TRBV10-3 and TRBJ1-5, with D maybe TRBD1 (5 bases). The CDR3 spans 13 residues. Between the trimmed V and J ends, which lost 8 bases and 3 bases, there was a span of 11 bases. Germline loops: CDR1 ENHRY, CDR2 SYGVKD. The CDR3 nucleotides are TGTGCCATCGGCGGGGACGCCAATCAGCCCCAGCATTTT. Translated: CAIGGDANQPQHF.

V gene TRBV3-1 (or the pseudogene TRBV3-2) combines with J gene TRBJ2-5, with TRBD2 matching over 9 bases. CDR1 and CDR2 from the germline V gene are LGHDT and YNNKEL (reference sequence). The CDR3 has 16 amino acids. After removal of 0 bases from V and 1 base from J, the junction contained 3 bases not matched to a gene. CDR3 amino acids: CASSQELAGVQETQYF. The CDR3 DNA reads TGTGCCAGCAGCCAAGAACTAGCGGGTGTCCAAGAGACCCAGTACTTC.

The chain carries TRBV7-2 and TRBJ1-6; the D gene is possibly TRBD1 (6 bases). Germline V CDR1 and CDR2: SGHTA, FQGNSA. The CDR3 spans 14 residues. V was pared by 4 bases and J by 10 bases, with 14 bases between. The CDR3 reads CASSSARGESPLHF. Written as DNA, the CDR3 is TGTGCCAGCAGCTCGGCCAGGGGAGAATCACCCCTCCACTTT.

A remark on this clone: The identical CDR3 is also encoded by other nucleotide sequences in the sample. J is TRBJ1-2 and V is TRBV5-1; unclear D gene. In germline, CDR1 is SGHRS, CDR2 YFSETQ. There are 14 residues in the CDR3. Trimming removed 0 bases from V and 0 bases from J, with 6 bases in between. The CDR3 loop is CASSLGTANYGYTF. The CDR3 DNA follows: TGCGCCAGCAGCTTGGGGACTGCTAACTATGGCTACACCTTC.

The CDR3 region has the DNA TGTGCCAGCATCTCGGGACAGTGGACTCTTGAGACAGATACGCAGTATTTT. Amino acids: CASISGQWTLETDTQYF. V is TRBV5-5 and J is TRBJ2-3; TRBD1 matches at 7 bases. V was clipped by 6 bases and J by 3 bases; unmatched bases: 16. In germline, CDR1 is SGHKS, CDR2 YYEKEE (reference sequence). CDR3 length: 17 amino acids.

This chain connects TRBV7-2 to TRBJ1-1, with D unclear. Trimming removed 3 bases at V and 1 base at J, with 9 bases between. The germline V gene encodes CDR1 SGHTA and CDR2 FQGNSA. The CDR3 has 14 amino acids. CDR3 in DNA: TGTGCCAGCAGCTTCTTTGTTTCGAACACTGAAGCTTTCTTT. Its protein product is CASSFFVSNTEAFF.

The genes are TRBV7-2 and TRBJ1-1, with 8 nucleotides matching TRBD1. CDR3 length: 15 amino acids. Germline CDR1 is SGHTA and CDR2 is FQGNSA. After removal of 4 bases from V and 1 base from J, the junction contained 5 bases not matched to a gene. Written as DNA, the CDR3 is TGTGCCAGCAGCTCAGACAGGGGAGCGAACACTGAAGCTTTCTTT. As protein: CASSSDRGANTEAFF.

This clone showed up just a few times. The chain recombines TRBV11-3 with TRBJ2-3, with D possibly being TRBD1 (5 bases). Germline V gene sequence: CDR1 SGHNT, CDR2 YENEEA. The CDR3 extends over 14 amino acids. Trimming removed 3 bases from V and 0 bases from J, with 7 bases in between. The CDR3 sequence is CASSFGASTDTQYF. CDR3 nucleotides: TGTGCCAGCAGCTTTGGGGCTAGCACAGATACGCAGTATTTT. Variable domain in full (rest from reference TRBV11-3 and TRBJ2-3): EAGVVQSPRYKIIEKKQPVAFWCNPISGHNTLYWYLQNLGQGPELLIRYENEEAVDDSQLPKDRFSAERLKGVDSTLKIQPAELGDSAVYLCASSFGASTDTQYFGPGTRLTVL.

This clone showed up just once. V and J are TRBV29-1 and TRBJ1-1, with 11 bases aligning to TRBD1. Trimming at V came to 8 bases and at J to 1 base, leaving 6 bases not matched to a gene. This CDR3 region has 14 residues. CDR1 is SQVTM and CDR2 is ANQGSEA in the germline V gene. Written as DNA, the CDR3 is TGCAGCACTCCTGGGACAGGGGGGAACACTGAAGCTTTCTTT. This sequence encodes CSTPGTGGNTEAFF.

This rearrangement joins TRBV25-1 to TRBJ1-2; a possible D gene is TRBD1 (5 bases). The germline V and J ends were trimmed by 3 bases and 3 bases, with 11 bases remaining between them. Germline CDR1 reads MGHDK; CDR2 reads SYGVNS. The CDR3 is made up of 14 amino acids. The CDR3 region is CASSEGGVDYGYTF. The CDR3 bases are TGTGCCAGCAGTGAGGGGGGGGTTGACTATGGCTACACCTTC.

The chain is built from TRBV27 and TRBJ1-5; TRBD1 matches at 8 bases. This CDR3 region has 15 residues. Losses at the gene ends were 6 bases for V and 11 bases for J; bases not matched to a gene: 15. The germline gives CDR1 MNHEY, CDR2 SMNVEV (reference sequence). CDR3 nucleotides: TGTGCCAGCAGACCAACCCCCGGGACAGGTATCGCCCAGCATTTT. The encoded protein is CASRPTPGTGIAQHF.

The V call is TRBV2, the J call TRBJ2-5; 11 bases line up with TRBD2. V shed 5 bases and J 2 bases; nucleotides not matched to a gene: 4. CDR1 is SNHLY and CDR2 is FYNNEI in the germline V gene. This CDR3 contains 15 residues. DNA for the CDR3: TGTGCCAGCAGTCGACTAGCGGGGACACAAGAGACCCAGTACTTC. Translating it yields CASSRLAGTQETQYF.

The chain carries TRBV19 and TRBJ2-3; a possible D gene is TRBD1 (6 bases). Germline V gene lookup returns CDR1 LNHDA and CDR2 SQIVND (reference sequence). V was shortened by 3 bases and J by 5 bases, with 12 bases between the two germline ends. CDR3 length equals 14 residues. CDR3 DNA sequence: TGTGCCAGTAGTATGTCAGGGGAAGGAGATACGCAGTATTTT. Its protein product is CASSMSGEGDTQYF. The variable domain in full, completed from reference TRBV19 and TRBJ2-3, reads DGGITQSPKYLFRKEGQNVTLSCEQNLNHDAMYWYRQDPGQGLRLIYYSQIVNDFQKGDIAEGYSVSREKKESFPLTVTSAQKNPTAFYLCASSMSGEGDTQYFGPGTRLTVL.

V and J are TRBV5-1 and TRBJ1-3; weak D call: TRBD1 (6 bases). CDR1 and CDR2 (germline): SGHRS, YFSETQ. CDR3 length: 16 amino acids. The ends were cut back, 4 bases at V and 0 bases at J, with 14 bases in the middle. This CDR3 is CASSAQGGGSGNTIYF. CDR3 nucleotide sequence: TGCGCCAGCAGCGCCCAGGGAGGGGGCTCTGGAAACACCATATATTTT.

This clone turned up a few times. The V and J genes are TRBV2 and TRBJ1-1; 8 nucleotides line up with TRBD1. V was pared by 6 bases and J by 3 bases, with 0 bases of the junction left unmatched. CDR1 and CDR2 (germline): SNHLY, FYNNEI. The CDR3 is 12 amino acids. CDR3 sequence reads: CASRTGDTEAFF. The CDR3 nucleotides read TGTGCCAGCAGGACAGGGGACACTGAAGCTTTCTTT.

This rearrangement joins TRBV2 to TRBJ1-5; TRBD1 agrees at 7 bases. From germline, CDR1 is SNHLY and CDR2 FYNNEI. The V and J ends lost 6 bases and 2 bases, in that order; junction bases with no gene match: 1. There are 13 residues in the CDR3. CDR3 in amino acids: CASSGTGNQPQHF. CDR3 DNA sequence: TGTGCCAGCAGCGGGACAGGCAATCAGCCCCAGCATTTT.

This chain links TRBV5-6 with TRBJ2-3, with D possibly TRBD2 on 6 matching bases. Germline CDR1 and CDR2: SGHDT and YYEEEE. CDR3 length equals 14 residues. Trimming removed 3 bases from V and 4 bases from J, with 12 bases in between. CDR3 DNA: TGTGCCAGCAGCTCGGGACTTCGGGCAGATACGCAGTATTTT. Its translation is CASSSGLRADTQYF.

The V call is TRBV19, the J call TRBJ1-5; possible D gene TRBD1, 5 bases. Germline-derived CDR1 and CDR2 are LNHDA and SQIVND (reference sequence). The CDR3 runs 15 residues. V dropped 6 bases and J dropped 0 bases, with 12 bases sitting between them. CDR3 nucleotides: TGTGCCAGTAGCGAAGGGGCAGGTAGCAATCAGCCCCAGCATTTT. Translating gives CASSEGAGSNQPQHF.

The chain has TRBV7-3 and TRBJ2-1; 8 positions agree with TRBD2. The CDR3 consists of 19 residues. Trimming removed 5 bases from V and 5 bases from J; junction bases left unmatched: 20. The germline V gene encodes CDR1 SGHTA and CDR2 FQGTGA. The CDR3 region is CASSPQIGGAGLDNNEQFF. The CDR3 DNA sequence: TGTGCCAGCAGCCCTCAGATAGGGGGGGCGGGACTAGATAACAATGAGCAGTTCTTC.

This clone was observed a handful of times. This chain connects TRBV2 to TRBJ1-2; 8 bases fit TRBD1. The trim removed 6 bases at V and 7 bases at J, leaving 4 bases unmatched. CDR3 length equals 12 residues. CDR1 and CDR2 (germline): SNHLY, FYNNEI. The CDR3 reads CASRQGASGYTF. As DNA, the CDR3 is TGTGCCAGCAGGCAGGGGGCATCTGGCTACACCTTC.

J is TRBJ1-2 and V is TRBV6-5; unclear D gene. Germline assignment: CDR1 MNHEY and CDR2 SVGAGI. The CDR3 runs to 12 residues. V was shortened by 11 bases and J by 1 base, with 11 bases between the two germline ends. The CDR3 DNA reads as TGTGCCGGTCGCGAGGGTAACTATGGCTACACCTTC. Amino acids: CAGREGNYGYTF.

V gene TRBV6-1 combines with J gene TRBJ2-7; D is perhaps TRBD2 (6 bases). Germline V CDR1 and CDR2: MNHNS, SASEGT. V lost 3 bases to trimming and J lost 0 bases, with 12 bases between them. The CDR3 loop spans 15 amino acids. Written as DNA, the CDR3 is TGTGCCAGCAGTGAGGGCGGGGCACCCTCCTACGAGCAGTACGTC. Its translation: CASSEGGAPSYEQYV.

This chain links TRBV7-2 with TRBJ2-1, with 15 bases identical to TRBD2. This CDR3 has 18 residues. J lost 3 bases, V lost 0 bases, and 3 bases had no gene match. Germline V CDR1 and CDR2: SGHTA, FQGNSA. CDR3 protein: CASSLAGLAGGYYNEQFF. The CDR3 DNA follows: TGTGCCAGCAGCTTAGCGGGACTAGCGGGGGGTTACTACAATGAGCAGTTCTTC.

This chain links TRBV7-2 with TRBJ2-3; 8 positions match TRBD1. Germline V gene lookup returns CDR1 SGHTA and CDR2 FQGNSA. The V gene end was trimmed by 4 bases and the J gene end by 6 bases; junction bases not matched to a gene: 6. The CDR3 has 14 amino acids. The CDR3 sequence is CASSSGTGRDTQYF. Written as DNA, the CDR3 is TGTGCCAGCAGCTCGGGGACAGGAAGGGATACGCAGTATTTT. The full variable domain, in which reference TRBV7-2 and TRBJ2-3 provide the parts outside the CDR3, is GAGVSQSPSNKVTEKGKDVELRCDPISGHTALYWYRQSLGQGLEFLIYFQGNSAPDKSGLPSDRFSAERTGGSVSTLTIQRTQQEDSAVYLCASSSGTGRDTQYFGPGTRLTVL.

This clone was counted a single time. DNA of the CDR3: TGTGCCAGCAGCCCGACAGCTTTGAACACTGAAGCTTTCTTT. It is translated as CASSPTALNTEAFF. V gene TRBV3-1 (or the pseudogene TRBV3-2) combines with J gene TRBJ1-1, with D tentatively TRBD1 (5 bases). V was shortened by 4 bases and J by 0 bases, with 9 bases between the two germline ends. Germline V gene data show CDR1 as LGHDT and CDR2 as YNNKEL (reference sequence). There are 14 residues in the CDR3.

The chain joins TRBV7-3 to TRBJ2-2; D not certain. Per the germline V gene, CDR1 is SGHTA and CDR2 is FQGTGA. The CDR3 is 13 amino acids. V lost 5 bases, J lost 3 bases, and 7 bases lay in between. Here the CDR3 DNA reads TGTGCCAGCAGCCCCTTCCACACCGGGGAGCTGTTTTTT. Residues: CASSPFHTGELFF.

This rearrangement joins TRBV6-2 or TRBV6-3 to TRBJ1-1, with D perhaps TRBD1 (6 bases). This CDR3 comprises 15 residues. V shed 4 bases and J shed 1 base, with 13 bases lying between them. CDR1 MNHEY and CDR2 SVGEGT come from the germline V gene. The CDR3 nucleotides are TGTGCCAGCAGTTTTAACAGGGATCGGAACACTGAAGCTTTCTTT. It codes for CASSFNRDRNTEAFF.

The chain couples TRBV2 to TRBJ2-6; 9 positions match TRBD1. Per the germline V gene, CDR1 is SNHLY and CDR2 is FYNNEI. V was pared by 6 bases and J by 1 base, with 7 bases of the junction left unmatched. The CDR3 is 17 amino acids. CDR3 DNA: TGTGCCAGCAGCCTGGACAGGGGAGGTTCTGGGGCCAACGTCCTGACTTTC. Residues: CASSLDRGGSGANVLTF.